The source of this T cell receptor beta chain is a study of CD8 T cells in ankylosing spondylitis. One entry per CDR3 protein results from TCRdb running MiXCR on the 5' RACE reads. In the table there are around 250,000 distinct CDR3 sequences, about 18% of which are singletons. This clonotype showed up many times. This CDR3 is 14 amino acids long. The germline V and J ends were trimmed by 3 bases and 5 bases, with 13 bases remaining between them. The chain combines TRBV12-3 or TRBV12-4 with TRBJ2-5; D ambiguous. The source of this sequence is a male donor with ankylosing spondylitis or in good health (not recorded which). The sequencing input was blood, either unsorted or a sorted T cell fraction (not recorded which). CDR3 loop: CASSFLSGRETQYF. CDR3 bases: TGTGCCAGCAGTTTCTTGTCCGGCCGGGAGACCCAGTACTTC.